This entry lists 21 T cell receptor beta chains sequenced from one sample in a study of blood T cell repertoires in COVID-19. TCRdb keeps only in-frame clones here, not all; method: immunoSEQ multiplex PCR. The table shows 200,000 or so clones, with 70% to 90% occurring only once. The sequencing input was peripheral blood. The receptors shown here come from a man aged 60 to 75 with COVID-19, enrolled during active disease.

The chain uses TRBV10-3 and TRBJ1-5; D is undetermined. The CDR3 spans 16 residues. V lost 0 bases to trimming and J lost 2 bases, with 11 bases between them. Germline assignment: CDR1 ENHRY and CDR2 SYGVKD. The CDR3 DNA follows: TGTGCCATCAGTGAGTCTCGGGGAGGCGGCAATCAGCCCCAGCATTTT. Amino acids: CAISESRGGGNQPQHF.

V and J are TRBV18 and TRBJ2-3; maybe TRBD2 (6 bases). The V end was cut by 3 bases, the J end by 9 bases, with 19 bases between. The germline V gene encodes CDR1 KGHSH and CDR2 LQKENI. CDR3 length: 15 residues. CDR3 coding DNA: TGTGCCAGCTCACCTCAATCGGGGGTCTCGGACACGCAGTATTTT. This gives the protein CASSPQSGVSDTQYF.

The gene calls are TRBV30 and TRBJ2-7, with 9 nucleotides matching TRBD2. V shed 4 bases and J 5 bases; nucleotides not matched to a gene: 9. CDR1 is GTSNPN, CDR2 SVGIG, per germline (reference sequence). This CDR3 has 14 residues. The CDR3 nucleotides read TGTGCCTGGAATTTCCTGAGCGGGAGGAACGAGCAGTACTTC. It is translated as CAWNFLSGRNEQYF.

Here the CDR3 reads CASTPYRGNEKLFF. The DNA of the CDR3 is TGCGCCAGCACCCCTTACAGGGGTAATGAAAAACTGTTTTTT. The chain couples TRBV4-1 to TRBJ1-4, with TRBD1 matching 7 bases. The CDR3 sequence is 14 residues long. Germline lookup yields CDR1 MGHRA and CDR2 YSYEKL. V lost 7 bases, J lost 4 bases, and 6 bases stayed unmatched.

The CDR3 spells CASRGQGASQPQHF. The CDR3 DNA follows: TGTGCCAGCAGGGGCCAGGGGGCCTCTCAGCCCCAGCATTTT. V and J are TRBV6-5 and TRBJ1-5, with 8 bases fitting TRBD1. The CDR3 totals 14 residues. The V gene's germline CDR1 is MNHEY and CDR2 SVGAGI. J lost 6 bases, V lost 6 bases, and 7 bases had no gene match.

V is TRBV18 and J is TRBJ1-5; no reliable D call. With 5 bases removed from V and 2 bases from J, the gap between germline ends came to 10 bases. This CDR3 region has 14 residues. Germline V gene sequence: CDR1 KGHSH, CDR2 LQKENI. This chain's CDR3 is CASSNDWGNQPQHF. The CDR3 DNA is TGTGCCAGCTCAAATGACTGGGGCAATCAGCCCCAGCATTTT.

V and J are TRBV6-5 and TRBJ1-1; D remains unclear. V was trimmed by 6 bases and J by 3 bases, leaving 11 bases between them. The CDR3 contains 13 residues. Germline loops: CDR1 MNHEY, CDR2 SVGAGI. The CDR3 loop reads CASSWGEHTEAFF. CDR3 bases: TGTGCCAGCAGCTGGGGAGAGCACACTGAAGCTTTCTTT.

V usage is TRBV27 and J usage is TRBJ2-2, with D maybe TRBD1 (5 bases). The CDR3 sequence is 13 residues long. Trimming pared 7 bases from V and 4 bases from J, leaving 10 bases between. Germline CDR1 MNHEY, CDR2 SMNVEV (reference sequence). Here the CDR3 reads CASIRELTGELFF. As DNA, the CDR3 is TGTGCCAGCATCAGGGAACTCACCGGGGAGCTGTTTTTT.

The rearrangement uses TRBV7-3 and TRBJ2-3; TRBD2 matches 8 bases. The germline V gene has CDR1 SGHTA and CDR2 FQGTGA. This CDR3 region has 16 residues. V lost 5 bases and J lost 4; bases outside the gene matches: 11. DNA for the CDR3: TGTGCCAGCAGCCCCGGGGCGGGGGGAGTGGCAGATACGCAGTATTTT. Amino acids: CASSPGAGGVADTQYF.

CDR3 coding DNA: TGTGCCAGCTCACCAGCCGACCGGCAGGGTGAAGCTTTCTTT. It translates to CASSPADRQGEAFF. This chain connects TRBV18 to TRBJ1-1, with a tentative D call TRBD1 (5 bases). The CDR3 length is 14 residues. Per germline, CDR1 KGHSH and CDR2 LQKENI. V lost 2 bases, J lost 7 bases, and 14 bases lay in between.

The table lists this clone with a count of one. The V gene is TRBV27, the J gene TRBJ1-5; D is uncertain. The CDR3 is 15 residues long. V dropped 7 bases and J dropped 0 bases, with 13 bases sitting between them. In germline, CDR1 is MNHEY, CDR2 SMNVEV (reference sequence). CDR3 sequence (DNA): TGTGCCAGCACCAATTATGCAGGTAGCAATCAGCCCCAGCATTTT. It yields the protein CASTNYAGSNQPQHF.

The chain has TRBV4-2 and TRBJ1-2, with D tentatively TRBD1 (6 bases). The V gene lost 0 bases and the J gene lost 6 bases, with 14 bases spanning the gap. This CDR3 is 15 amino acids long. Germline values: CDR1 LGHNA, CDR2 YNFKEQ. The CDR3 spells CASSQDLRGADGYTF. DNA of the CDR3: TGTGCCAGCAGCCAAGATCTTCGGGGGGCGGATGGCTACACCTTC.

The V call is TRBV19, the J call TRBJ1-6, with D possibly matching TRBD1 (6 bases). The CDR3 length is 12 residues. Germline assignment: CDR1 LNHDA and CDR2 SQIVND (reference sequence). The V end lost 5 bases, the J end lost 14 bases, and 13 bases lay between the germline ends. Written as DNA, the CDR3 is TGTGCCAGTAGTGTCTCAGGGGCCACCCTCCACTTT. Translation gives CASSVSGATLHF.

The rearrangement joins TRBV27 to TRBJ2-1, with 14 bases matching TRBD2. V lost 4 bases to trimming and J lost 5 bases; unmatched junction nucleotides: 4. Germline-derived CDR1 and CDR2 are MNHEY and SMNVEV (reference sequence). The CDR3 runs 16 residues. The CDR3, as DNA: TGTGCCAGCAGTTCCTTGGGACTAGCGGGGGACAATGAGCAGTTCTTC. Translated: CASSSLGLAGDNEQFF.

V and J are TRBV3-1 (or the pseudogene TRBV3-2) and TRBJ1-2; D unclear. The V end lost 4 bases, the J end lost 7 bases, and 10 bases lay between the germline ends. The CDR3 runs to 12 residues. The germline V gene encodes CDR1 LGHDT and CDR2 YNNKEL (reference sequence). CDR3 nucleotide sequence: TGTGCCAGCAGCCTCCGGGGAGGTGGCTACACCTTC. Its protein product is CASSLRGGGYTF.

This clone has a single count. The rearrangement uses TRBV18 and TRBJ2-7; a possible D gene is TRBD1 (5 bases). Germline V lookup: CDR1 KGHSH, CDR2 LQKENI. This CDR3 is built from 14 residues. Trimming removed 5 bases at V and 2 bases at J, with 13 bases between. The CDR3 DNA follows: TGTGCCAGCTCAGCGGAGAAGGGGACCTACGAGCAGTACTTC. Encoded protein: CASSAEKGTYEQYF.

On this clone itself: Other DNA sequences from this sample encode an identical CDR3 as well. The CDR3 bases are TGTGCCAGCTCACCCCAGGGGAACACTGAAGCTTTCTTT. This gives the protein CASSPQGNTEAFF. The chain combines TRBV18 with TRBJ1-1, with TRBD1 as a possible D gene (5 bases). The germline V and J ends were trimmed by 3 bases and 1 base, with 6 bases remaining between them. The CDR3 has 13 amino acids. The germline V gene encodes CDR1 KGHSH and CDR2 LQKENI.

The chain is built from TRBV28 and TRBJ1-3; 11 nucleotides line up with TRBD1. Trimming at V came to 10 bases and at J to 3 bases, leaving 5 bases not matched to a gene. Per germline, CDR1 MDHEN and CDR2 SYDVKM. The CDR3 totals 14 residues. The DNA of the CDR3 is TGTGCCACCACCGGGACAGGGGGTGGAAACACCATATATTTT. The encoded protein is CATTGTGGGNTIYF.

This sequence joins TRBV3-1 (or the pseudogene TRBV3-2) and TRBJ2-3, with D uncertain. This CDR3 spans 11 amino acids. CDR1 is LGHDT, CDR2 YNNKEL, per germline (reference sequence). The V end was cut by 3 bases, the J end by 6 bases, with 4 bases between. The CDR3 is CASSQRDTQYF. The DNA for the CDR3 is TGTGCCAGCAGCCAGCGGGATACGCAGTATTTT.

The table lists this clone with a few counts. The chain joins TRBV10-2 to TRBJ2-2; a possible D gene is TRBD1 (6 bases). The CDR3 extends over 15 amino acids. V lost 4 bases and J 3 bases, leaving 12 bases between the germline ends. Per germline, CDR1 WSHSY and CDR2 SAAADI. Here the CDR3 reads CASSGGDIYTGELFF. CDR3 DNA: TGCGCCAGCAGTGGAGGGGACATTTACACCGGGGAGCTGTTTTTT.

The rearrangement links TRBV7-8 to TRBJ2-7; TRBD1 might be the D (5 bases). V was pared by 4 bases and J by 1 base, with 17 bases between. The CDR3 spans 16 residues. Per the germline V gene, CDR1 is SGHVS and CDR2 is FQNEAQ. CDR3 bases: TGTGCCAGCAGCTCCTCGATGACAGCCGCATCCTACGAGCAGTACTTC. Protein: CASSSSMTAASYEQYF.